This is a list of T cell receptor beta chains from one sample in a study of CD8+CD57+ T cells in acquired aplastic anemia. One entry per CDR3 protein results from TCRdb running MiXCR on the reads. The sample lists about 240,000 distinct CDR3 sequences; around 45% were seen once. The sequenced sample consisted of sorted CD4+, CD8+, or CD8+CD57+ T cells (not recorded which) from PBMCs. These receptors were obtained from a human donor with aplastic anemia. CDR3s include the opening cysteine and the closing phenylalanine or tryptophan. Fields, in order: clone size, D gene, J gene, V gene, CDR3 protein, CDR3 DNA. The D gene is left open where the match is weak. Not every row has a clone size; where given, it reads once, few, many or a size class.

many,TRBD2,TRBJ2-1,TRBV15,CATSSYYTSDGDEQFF,TGTGCCACCAGCAGTTATTATACTAGCGATGGGGATGAGCAGTTCTTC
many,NA,TRBJ2-5,TRBV7-9,CASAGKHLQETQYF,TGTGCCAGCGCTGGGAAACACCTACAAGAGACCCAGTACTTC
many,NA,TRBJ2-7,TRBV6-6,CASSPLGGAAYEQYF,TGTGCCAGCAGTCCCCTTGGGGGTGCGGCCTACGAGCAGTACTTC
NA,NA,TRBJ1-4,TRBV7-3,CASSQNEKLFF,TGTGCCAGCAGCCAGAATGAAAAACTGTTTTTT
many,NA,TRBJ2-5,TRBV5-1,CASSWTGGPYQETQYF,TGCGCCAGCAGCTGGACGGGGGGCCCTTACCAAGAGACCCAGTACTTC
NA,TRBD2,TRBJ2-1,TRBV28,CASSNKRGPYNEQFF,TGTGCCAGCAGTAACAAGCGGGGACCCTACAATGAGCAGTTCTTC
many,NA,TRBJ2-3,TRBV7-9,CASSSPGAGPITQYF,TGTGCCAGCAGCTCCCCGGGAGCCGGACCAATTACGCAGTATTTT
few,NA,TRBJ2-1,TRBV28,CASSPPSYNEQFF,TGTGCCAGCAGTCCCCCGTCCTACAATGAGCAGTTCTTC
few,NA,TRBJ1-6,TRBV30,CAWSRDVAGVHNSPLHF,TGTGCCTGGAGCAGAGACGTGGCAGGGGTACATAATTCACCCCTCCACTTT
NA,TRBD1,TRBJ2-5,TRBV7-2,CASSIGTDQETQYF,TGTGCCAGCAGCATCGGGACAGACCAAGAGACCCAGTACTTC
NA,NA,TRBJ2-7,TRBV20-1,CSARDPGPLHYEQYF,TGCAGTGCTAGAGACCCAGGGCCCCTGCACTACGAGCAGTACTTC
few,NA,TRBJ2-2,TRBV7-2,CASSLEVGELFF,TGTGCCAGCAGCTTAGAAGTGGGGGAGCTGTTTTTT
NA,NA,TRBJ2-6,TRBV20-1,CSARARGFSGANVLTF,TGCAGTGCTAGAGCCCGGGGATTCTCTGGGGCCAACGTCCTGACTTTC
NA,TRBD1,TRBJ1-5,TRBV6-5,CASGYSVPRDRGPSNRPQHF,TGTGCCAGCGGTTACTCGGTCCCGAGAGACAGGGGGCCGAGCAATCGGCCCCAGCATTTT
few,NA,TRBJ2-1,TRBV30,CAWSQGLNEQFF,TGTGCCTGGAGTCAAGGGCTTAATGAGCAGTTCTTC
NA,NA,TRBJ1-2,TRBV25-1,CASRRYRANYGYTF,TGTGCCAGCAGGAGGTACCGAGCTAACTATGGCTACACCTTC
NA,TRBD2,TRBJ2-3,TRBV20-1,CSARKLAGGNNEQYF,TGCAGTGCTAGGAAACTAGCGGGGGGTAACAATGAGCAGTATTTT
NA,TRBD1,TRBJ1-2,TRBV20-1,CSARRGQDYGYTF,TGCAGTGCGAGAAGGGGGCAGGACTATGGCTACACCTTC
NA,NA,TRBJ1-2,TRBV6-5,CASSYDWEDYGYTF,TGTGCCAGCAGTTACGATTGGGAGGACTATGGCTACACCTTC
NA,TRBD1,TRBJ2-2,TRBV2,CASGQGRTGELFF,TGTGCCAGCGGACAGGGGAGGACCGGGGAGCTGTTTTTT
few,TRBD2,TRBJ2-2,TRBV20-1,CSATGTSRGVSNTGELFF,TGCAGTGCCACGGGGACTAGCAGGGGGGTTTCGAACACCGGGGAGCTGTTTTTT
NA,TRBD2,TRBJ2-1,TRBV5-1,CASSLRTVILADSYNEQFF,TGCGCCAGCAGCTTGAGAACAGTTATACTAGCGGACTCCTACAATGAGCAGTTCTTC
NA,TRBD1,TRBJ2-7,TRBV19,CASSIAGGRSYEQYF,TGTGCCAGTAGTATAGCAGGGGGAAGGTCCTACGAGCAGTACTTC
many,TRBD1,TRBJ2-1,TRBV10-2,CASSETKTGGSYNEQFF,TGCGCCAGCAGTGAGACCAAGACAGGGGGCTCCTACAATGAGCAGTTCTTC
NA,NA,TRBJ2-7,TRBV2,CASSEFFGQLYEQYF,TGTGCCAGCAGTGAATTTTTTGGGCAGCTCTACGAGCAGTACTTC
many,NA,TRBJ1-1,TRBV5-8,CASSLGGDVYTEAFF,TGTGCCAGCAGCTTGGGGGGCGATGTATACACTGAAGCTTTCTTT
many,NA,TRBJ2-7,TRBV5-8,CASSLSQGEQYF,TGTGCCAGCAGCTTGTCGCAGGGAGAGCAGTACTTC
NA,NA,TRBJ1-2,TRBV15,CATSRDRAVYGYTF,TGTGCCACCAGCAGAGATCGGGCAGTCTATGGCTACACCTTC
few,TRBD1,TRBJ1-2,TRBV12-3/TRBV12-4,CASSPATGVPSHGYTF,TGTGCCAGCAGTCCGGCCACAGGGGTTCCATCACATGGCTACACCTTC
few,TRBD1,TRBJ2-3,TRBV11-3,CASSFNYRGTVTDTQYF,TGTGCCAGCAGCTTTAATTACAGGGGGACGGTCACAGATACGCAGTATTTT
NA,NA,TRBJ2-2,TRBV10-3,CASSLAQGGGNTGELFF,TGTGCCAGCAGTTTAGCCCAGGGGGGCGGGAACACCGGGGAGCTGTTTTTT
many,NA,TRBJ1-2,TRBV19,CASGRGVSYTF,TGTGCCAGTGGCAGGGGAGTTAGCTACACCTTC
many,NA,TRBJ1-5,TRBV2,CASSVAVGEGSQPQHF,TGTGCCAGCAGTGTGGCCGTAGGAGAAGGTAGTCAGCCCCAGCATTTT
NA,NA,TRBJ2-7,TRBV7-2,CASSFMQDQTYEQYF,TGTGCCAGCAGCTTCATGCAGGACCAAACCTACGAGCAGTACTTC
NA,TRBD2,TRBJ2-7,TRBV7-9,CASSGTSGGEQYF,TGTGCCAGCAGCGGGACTAGCGGGGGGGAGCAGTACTTC
many,NA,TRBJ2-1,TRBV20-1,CSAGFGAGDSNEQFF,TGCAGTGCTGGATTCGGGGCAGGGGACTCCAATGAGCAGTTCTTC
many,NA,TRBJ2-3,TRBV9,CASSVDPGSTDTQYF,TGTGCCAGCAGCGTAGATCCAGGGAGCACAGATACGCAGTATTTT
once,NA,TRBJ1-2,TRBV7-2,CASSSAPRADYGYTF,TGTGCCAGCAGTTCTGCCCCCCGGGCAGACTATGGCTACACCTTC
NA,NA,TRBJ2-7,TRBV7-2,CASSPPGVPYEQYF,TGTGCCAGCAGCCCTCCGGGAGTCCCCTACGAGCAGTACTTC
NA,TRBD2,TRBJ2-5,TRBV7-8,CASRLAGGETQYF,TGTGCCAGCCGGCTAGCGGGCGGAGAGACCCAGTACTTC
many,NA,TRBJ2-5,TRBV7-6,CASSLEGGYQETQYF,TGTGCCAGCAGCTTAGAGGGAGGCTACCAAGAGACCCAGTACTTC
NA,NA,TRBJ1-1,TRBV7-2,CASSLVAGDYPLNNEAFF,TGTGCCAGCAGCTTAGTTGCAGGGGACTATCCGTTGAACAATGAAGCTTTCTTT
many,NA,TRBJ2-7,TRBV7-9,CASSSPGSGDEQYF,TGTGCCAGCAGCTCTCCAGGGAGTGGCGACGAGCAGTACTTC
many,NA,TRBJ2-1,TRBV11-2,CASSSPGGDREASEQFF,TGTGCCAGCAGCTCACCCGGGGGAGACAGGGAGGCTAGTGAGCAGTTCTTC
many,NA,TRBJ2-5,TRBV7-9,CASSRIRGPTAGQTQYF,TGTGCCAGCAGCCGAATTCGAGGGCCAACGGCAGGGCAGACCCAGTACTTC
NA,NA,TRBJ2-1,TRBV4-3,CASSQSSEGEQFF,TGCGCCAGCAGCCAGAGTAGCGAGGGTGAGCAGTTCTTC
NA,NA,TRBJ2-7,TRBV12-3/TRBV12-4,CASSGLTYEQYF,TGTGCCAGCAGCGGACTTACCTACGAGCAGTACTTC
many,TRBD1,TRBJ2-7,TRBV9,CASSVGWDRGPSSYEQYF,TGTGCCAGCAGCGTAGGTTGGGACAGGGGCCCAAGCTCCTACGAGCAGTACTTC
NA,TRBD1,TRBJ2-5,TRBV2,CASSGTGFQETQYF,TGTGCCAGCAGCGGGACAGGCTTCCAAGAGACCCAGTACTTC
NA,TRBD2,TRBJ2-7,TRBV7-9,CASSSLLAGGYEQYF,TGTGCCAGCAGCTCGCTACTAGCGGGAGGGTACGAGCAGTACTTC
once,NA,TRBJ2-1,TRBV29-1,CSVENQNEQFF,TGCAGCGTCGAGAACCAGAATGAGCAGTTCTTC
NA,TRBD1,TRBJ1-5,TRBV10-3,CAIRTGMDQPQHF,TGTGCCATCCGGACAGGGATGGATCAGCCCCAGCATTTT
NA,NA,TRBJ1-1,TRBV10-3,CAISDFRGGGTEAFF,TGTGCCATCAGTGATTTTCGTGGGGGGGGCACTGAAGCTTTCTTT
few,NA,TRBJ2-6,TRBV11-2,CASSSRPGANVLTF,TGTGCCAGCAGTTCCCGTCCTGGGGCCAACGTCCTGACTTTC
many,NA,TRBJ2-5,TRBV7-9,CASSLSEIQETQYF,TGTGCCAGCAGCTTATCCGAAATCCAAGAGACCCAGTACTTC